The clone carrying this T cell receptor (beta chain) has more than one count but fewer than ten. The antigen remains undetermined. This entry belongs to a study of human T cells and chemical hapten exposure. TCRdb analysed the RACE reads with MiXCR anew, one entry per CDR3 protein. The sample has 350,000 or so distinct CDR3 sequences; around 6.9% are singletons. Points from the study as a whole: Expanded TCRs showed more large CDR3 clusters than pre-sensitization or healthy control sets.

The CDR3 spans 12 residues. The germline V gene has CDR1 MNHEY and CDR2 SMNVEV (reference sequence). Time point in this sample: patch test 1, 2 weeks after DPC sensitization. The sample's treatment: therapeutic diphenylcyclopropenone sensitization with weekly scalp DPC. This sequence was found in a woman aged 18-29 years with alopecia areata. Some clones in this sample may be carry-over from other donors' samples. The material sequenced was whole blood, taken in connection with sensitization to the hapten diphenylcyclopropenone (DPC). The genes are TRBV27 and TRBJ2-7; the D gene is possibly TRBD2 (6 bases). The CDR3 is CASGRGFYEQYF. CDR3 in DNA: TGTGCTAGCGGCCGGGGCTTCTACGAGCAGTACTTC.